Listed here is a single T cell receptor beta chain. The CDR3 covers 14 residues. The V segment lost 3 bases and the J segment 4 bases; nucleotides outside the gene matches: 7. Germline values: CDR1 DFQATT, CDR2 SNEGSKA (reference sequence). This sample is drawn from a study of T cells after yellow fever vaccination. By 5'RACE template switching, TCR cDNA was produced, with a universal primer site and UMIs added in the process. TCRdb used MiXCR to reprocess the 5' RACE reads, holding one entry per CDR3 protein. Of around 250,000 distinct CDR3 sequences detected, about 5.2% appear once; the ten largest clones hold around 3.3%.

The material sequenced was CD4+ T cells sorted from PBMCs, taken on the day of the yellow fever booster vaccination. This receptor was identified in a man younger than 30 who received the YFV17D yellow fever vaccine. The genes are TRBV20-1 and TRBJ1-2; 8 positions match TRBD1. The CDR3 DNA reads TGCAGTGCTAGCCGGGACAGGCAAATCTATGGCTACACCTTC. This encodes CSASRDRQIYGYTF.